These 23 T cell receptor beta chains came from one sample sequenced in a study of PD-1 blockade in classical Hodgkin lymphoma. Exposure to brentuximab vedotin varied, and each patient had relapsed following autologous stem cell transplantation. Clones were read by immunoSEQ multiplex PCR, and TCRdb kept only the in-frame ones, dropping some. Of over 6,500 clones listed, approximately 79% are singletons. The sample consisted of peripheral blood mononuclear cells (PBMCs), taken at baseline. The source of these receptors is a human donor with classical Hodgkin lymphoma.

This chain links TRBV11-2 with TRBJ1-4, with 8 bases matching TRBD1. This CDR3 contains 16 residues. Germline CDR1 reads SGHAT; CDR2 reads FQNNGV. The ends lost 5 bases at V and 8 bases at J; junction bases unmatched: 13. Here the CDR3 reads CASSPVRDRGWEKLFF. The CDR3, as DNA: TGTGCCAGCAGCCCCGTTAGAGACAGGGGTTGGGAAAAACTGTTTTTT.

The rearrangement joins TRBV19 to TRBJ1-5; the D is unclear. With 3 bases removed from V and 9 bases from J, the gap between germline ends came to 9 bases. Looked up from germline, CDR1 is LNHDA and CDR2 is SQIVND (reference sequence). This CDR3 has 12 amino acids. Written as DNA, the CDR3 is TGTGCCAGTAGTATGATCGCCTCGCCCCAGCATTTT. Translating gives CASSMIASPQHF.

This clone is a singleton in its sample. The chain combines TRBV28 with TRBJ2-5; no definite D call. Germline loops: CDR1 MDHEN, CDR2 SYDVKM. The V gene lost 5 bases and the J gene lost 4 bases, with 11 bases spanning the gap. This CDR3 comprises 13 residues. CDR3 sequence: CASSPPVGETQYF. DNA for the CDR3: TGTGCCAGCAGTCCCCCGGTGGGAGAGACCCAGTACTTC. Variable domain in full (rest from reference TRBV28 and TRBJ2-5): DVKVTQSSRYLVKRTGEKVFLECVQDMDHENMFWYRQDPGLGLRLIYFSYDVKMKEKGDIPEGYSVSREKKERFSLILESASTNQTSMYLCASSPPVGETQYFGPGTRLLVL.

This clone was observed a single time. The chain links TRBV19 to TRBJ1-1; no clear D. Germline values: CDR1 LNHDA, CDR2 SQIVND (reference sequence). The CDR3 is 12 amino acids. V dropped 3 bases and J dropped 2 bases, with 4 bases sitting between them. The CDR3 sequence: CASSIFNTEAFF. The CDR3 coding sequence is TGTGCCAGTAGTATTTTTAACACTGAAGCTTTCTTT.

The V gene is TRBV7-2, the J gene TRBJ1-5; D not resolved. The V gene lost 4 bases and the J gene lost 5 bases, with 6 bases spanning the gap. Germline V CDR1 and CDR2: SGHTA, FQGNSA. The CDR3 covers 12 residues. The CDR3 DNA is TGTGCCAGCAGCTCAGGTTATCAGCCCCAGCATTTT. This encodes CASSSGYQPQHF.

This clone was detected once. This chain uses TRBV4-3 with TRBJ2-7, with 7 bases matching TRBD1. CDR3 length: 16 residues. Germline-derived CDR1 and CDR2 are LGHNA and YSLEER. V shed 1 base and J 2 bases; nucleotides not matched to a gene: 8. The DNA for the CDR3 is TGCGCCAGCAGCCAAGCTTACCCGGACAGGACCTACGAGCAGTACTTC. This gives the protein CASSQAYPDRTYEQYF.

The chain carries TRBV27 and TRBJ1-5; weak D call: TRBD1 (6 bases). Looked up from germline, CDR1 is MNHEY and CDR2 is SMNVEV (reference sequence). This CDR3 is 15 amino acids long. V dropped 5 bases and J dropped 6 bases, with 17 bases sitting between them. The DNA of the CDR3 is TGTGCCAGCAGTCCGCTGGACAGATCGGGTCAGCCCCAGCATTTT. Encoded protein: CASSPLDRSGQPQHF.

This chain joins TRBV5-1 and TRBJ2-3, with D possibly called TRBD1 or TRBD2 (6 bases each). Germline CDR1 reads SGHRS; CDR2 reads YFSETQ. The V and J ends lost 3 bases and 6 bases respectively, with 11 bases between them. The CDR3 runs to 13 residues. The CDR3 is CASSSGARDTQYF. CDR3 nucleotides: TGCGCCAGCAGCTCGGGGGCGCGGGATACGCAGTATTTT.

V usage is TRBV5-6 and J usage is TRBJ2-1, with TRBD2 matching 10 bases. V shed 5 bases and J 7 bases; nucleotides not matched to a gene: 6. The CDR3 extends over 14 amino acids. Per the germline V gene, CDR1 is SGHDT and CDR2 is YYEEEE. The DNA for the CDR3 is TGTGCCAGCAGGTTAGCGGGAGGTACGAATGAGCAGTTCTTC. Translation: CASRLAGGTNEQFF.

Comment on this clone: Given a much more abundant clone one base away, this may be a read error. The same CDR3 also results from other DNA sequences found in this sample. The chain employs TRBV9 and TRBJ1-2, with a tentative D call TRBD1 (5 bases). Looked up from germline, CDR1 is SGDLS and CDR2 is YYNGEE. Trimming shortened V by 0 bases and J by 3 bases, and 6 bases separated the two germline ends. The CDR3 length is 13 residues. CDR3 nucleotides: TGTGCCAGCAGCGTAGGGGGGGACTATGGCTACACCTTC. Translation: CASSVGGDYGYTF.

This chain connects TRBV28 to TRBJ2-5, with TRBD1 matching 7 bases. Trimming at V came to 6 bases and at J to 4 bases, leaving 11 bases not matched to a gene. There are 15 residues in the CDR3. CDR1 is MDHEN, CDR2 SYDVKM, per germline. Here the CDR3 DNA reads TGTGCCAGCAGCAGAGCTGACAGGGTAGGAGAGACCCAGTACTTC. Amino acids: CASSRADRVGETQYF.

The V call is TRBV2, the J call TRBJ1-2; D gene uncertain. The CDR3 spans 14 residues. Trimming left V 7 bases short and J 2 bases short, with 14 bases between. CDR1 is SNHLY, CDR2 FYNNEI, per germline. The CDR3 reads CASTEEEANYGYTF. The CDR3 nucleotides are TGTGCCAGCACCGAGGAAGAAGCGAACTATGGCTACACCTTC.

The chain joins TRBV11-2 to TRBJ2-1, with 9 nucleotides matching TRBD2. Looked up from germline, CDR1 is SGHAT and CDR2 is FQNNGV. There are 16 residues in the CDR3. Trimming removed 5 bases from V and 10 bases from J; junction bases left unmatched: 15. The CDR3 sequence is CASSPRSAGGQGEQFF. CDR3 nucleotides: TGTGCCAGCAGCCCTCGATCCGCGGGAGGGCAGGGCGAGCAGTTCTTC.

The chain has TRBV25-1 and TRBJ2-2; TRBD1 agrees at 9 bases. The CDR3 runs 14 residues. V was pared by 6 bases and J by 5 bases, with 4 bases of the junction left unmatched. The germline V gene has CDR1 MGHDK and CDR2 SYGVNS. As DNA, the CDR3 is TGTGCCAGCAGACAGGGGGCTGGGACCGGGGAGCTGTTTTTT. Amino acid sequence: CASRQGAGTGELFF. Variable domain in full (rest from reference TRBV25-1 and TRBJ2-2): EADIYQTPRYLVIGTGKKITLECSQTMGHDKMYWYQQDPGMELHLIHYSYGVNSTEKGDLSSESTVSRIRTEHFPLTLESARPSHTSQYLCASRQGAGTGELFFGEGSRLTVL.

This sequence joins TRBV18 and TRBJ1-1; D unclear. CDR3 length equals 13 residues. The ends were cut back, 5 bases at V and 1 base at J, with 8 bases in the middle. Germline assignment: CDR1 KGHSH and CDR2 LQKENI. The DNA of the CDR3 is TGTGCCAGCTCATCCACACAGAACACTGAAGCTTTCTTT. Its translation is CASSSTQNTEAFF.

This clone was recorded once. DNA of the CDR3: TGTGCCAGCAGTGGTAACATTCAGTACTTC. Its translation is CASSGNIQYF. The chain employs TRBV6-5 and TRBJ2-4; no reliable D call. CDR3 length: 10 residues. Germline V lookup: CDR1 MNHEY, CDR2 SVGAGI. V lost 5 bases and J lost 7, with 3 bases in between.

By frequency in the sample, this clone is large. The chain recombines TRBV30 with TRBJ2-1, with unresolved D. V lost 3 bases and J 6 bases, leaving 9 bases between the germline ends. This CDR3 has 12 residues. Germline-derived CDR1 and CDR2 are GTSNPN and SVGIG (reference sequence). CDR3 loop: CAWRSPGNEQFF. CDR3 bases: TGTGCCTGGAGGTCTCCGGGCAATGAGCAGTTCTTC. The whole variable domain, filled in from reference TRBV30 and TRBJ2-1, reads SQTIHQWPATLVQPVGSPLSLECTVEGTSNPNLYWYRQAAGRGLQLLFYSVGIGQISSEVPQNLSASRPQDRQFILSSKKLLLSDSGFYLCAWRSPGNEQFFGPGTRLTVL.

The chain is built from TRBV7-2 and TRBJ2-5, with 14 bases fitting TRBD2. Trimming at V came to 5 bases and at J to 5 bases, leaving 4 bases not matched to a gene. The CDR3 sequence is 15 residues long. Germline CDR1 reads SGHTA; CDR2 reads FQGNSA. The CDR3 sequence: CASSTRTSGRETQYF. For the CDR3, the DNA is TGTGCCAGCAGCACACGGACTAGCGGGAGGGAGACCCAGTACTTC.

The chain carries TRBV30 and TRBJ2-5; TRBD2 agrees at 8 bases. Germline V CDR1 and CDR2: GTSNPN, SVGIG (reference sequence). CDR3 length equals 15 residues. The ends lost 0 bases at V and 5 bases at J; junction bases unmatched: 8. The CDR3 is CAWSVLTGGRETQYF. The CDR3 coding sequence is TGTGCCTGGAGTGTACTGACGGGAGGGCGGGAGACCCAGTACTTC.

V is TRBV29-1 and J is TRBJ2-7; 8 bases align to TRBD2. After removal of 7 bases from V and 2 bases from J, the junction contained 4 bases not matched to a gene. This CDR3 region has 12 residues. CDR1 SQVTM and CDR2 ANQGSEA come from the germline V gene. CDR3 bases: TGCAGCGCCATAGCGGGAACCTACGAGCAGTACTTC. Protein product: CSAIAGTYEQYF.

CDR3 amino acids: CASSLRGGVTYEQYF. CDR3 nucleotide sequence: TGTGCCAGCAGTTTAAGAGGGGGCGTTACCTACGAGCAGTACTTC. The chain has TRBV27 and TRBJ2-7; 7 bases are a match to TRBD1. The J segment lost 2 bases and the V segment lost 2 bases, leaving 6 bases of the junction unmatched. There are 15 residues in the CDR3. Germline loops: CDR1 MNHEY, CDR2 SMNVEV (reference sequence).

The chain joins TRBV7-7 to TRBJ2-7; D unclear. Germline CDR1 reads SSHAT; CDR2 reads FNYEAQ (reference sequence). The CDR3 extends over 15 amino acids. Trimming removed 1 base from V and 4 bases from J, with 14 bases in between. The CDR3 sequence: CASSLGAGATYEQYF. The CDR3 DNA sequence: TGTGCCAGCAGCTTAGGGGCCGGTGCCACGTACGAGCAGTACTTC.

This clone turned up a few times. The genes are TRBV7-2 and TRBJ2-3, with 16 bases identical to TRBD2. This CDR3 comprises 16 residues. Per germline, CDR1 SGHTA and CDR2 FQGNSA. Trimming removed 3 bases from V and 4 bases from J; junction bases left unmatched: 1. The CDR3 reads CASSFGTSGRADTQYF. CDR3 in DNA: TGTGCCAGCAGCTTCGGGACTAGCGGGAGGGCAGATACGCAGTATTTT.